Sequencing of this T cell receptor beta chain was carried out in a study of T cells in Graves' hyperthyroidism and ophthalmopathy. Amplification of TCR beta CDR3 regions was performed using RNA transcripts as template. First-round RT-PCR with HTBI primers amplified the TCR CDR3 region. TCRdb fed the multiplex PCR reads into MiXCR, producing one record per CDR3 protein. The sample consists of nearly 600,000 distinct CDR3 sequences, more than 13% of them appearing once. The V gene's germline CDR1 is MNHNS and CDR2 SASEGT. Trimming took 6 bases from V and 0 from J, leaving 8 bases between them. The CDR3 sequence is 14 residues long.

The receptor comes from a young woman with Graves' ophthalmopathy. Sequencing used blood. The chain recombines TRBV6-1 with TRBJ1-4; D not certain. DNA of the CDR3: TGTGCCAGCAGAAACAGTGCAACTAATGAAAAACTGTTTTTT. Translating it yields CASRNSATNEKLFF.